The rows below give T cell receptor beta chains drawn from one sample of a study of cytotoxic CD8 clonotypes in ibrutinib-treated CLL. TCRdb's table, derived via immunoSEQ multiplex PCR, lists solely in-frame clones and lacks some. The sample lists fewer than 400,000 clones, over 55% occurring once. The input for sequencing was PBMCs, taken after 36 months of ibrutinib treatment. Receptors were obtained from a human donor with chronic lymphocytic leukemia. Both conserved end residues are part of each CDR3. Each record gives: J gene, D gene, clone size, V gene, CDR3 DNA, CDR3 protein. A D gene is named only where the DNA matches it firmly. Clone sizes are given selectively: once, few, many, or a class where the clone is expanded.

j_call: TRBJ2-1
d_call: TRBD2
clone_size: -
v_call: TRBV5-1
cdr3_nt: TGCGCCAGCAGCCGGACCTACGGGGGGAATGAGCAGTTCTTC
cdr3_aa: CASSRTYGGNEQFF

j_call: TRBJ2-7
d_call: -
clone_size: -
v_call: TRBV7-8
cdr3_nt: TGTGCCAGCAGCTTAGAGGGGGTAACCGAGCAGTACTTC
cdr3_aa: CASSLEGVTEQYF

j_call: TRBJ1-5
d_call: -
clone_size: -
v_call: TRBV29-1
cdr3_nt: TGCAGCGTTGTTGGGGGGCTGGGGCAGCCCCAGCATTTT
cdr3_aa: CSVVGGLGQPQHF

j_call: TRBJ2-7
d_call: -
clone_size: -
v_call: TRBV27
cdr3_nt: TGTGCCAGCAGGCCGGTGGGGGTTTACGAGCAGTACTTC
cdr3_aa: CASRPVGVYEQYF

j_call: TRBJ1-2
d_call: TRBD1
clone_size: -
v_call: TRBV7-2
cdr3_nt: TGTGCCAGCAGAAAAAGAAGGGGGCTCGACGGTGGCTACACCTTC
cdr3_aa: CASRKRRGLDGGYTF

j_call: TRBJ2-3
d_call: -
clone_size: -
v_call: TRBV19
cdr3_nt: TGTGCCAGTAGTATCACGGGCACAGATACGCAGTATTTT
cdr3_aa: CASSITGTDTQYF

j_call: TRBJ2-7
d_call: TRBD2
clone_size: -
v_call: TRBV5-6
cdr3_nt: TGTGCCAGCAGCTTGGCGGACCGCCGGACTAGCGGGAAAGGGCAGTACTTC
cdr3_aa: CASSLADRRTSGKGQYF

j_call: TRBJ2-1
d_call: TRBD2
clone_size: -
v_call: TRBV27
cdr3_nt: TGTGCCAGCAGTTCCGGGAGGGGCCTCAATGAGCAGTTCTTC
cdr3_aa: CASSSGRGLNEQFF

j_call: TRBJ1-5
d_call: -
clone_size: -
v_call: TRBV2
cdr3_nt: TGTGCCACCAATGGGGGAGGTCATCAGCCCCAGCATTTT
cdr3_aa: CATNGGGHQPQHF

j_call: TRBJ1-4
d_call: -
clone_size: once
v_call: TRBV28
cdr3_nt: TGTGCTGCGCGGGCGAGGAGGACTGAAAAACTGTTTTTT
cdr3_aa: CAARARRTEKLFF

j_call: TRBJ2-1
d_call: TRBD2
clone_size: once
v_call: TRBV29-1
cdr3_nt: TGCAGCGTGCGGACTAGCGGGGGTCATTACAATGAGCAGTTCTTC
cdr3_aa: CSVRTSGGHYNEQFF

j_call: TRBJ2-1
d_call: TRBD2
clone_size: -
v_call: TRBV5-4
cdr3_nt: TGTGCCAGCAGACTCCTTGCGGGGGGGAGCTCCTACAATGAGCAGTTCTTC
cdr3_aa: CASRLLAGGSSYNEQFF

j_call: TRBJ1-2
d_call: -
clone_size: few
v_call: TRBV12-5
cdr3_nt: TGTGCTAGTGGTTTTCCCCTCGGGAGCGCTAACTATGGCTACACCTTC
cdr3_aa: CASGFPLGSANYGYTF

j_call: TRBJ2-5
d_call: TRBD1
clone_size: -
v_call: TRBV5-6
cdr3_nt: TGTGCCAGCAGCTTGAGGACAGGCCACATGGAGACCCAGTACTTC
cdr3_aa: CASSLRTGHMETQYF

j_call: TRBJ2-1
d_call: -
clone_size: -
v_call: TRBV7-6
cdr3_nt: TGTGCCAGCAGCTTAGCGGGGGGCGCTTACAATGAGCAGTTCTTC
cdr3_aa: CASSLAGGAYNEQFF

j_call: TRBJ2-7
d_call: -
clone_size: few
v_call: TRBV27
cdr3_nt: TGTGCCAGCAGTGAAGGGTGTCAGTACTTC
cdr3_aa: CASSEGCQYF

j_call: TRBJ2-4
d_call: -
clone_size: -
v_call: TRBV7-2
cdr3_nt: TGTGCCAGCAGCTTAGGGTACCCAGGGGCCAAAAACATTCAGTACTTC
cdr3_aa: CASSLGYPGAKNIQYF

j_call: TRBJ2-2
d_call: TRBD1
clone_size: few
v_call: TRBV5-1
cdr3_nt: TGCGCCAGCAGCGACGGACAGGGGGCGAACACCGGGGAGCTGTTTTTT
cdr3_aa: CASSDGQGANTGELFF

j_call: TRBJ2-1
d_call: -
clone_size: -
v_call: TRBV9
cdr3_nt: TGTGCCAGCAGCACCCTAGGGGGCGGGGATGAGCAGTTCTTC
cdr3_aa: CASSTLGGGDEQFF

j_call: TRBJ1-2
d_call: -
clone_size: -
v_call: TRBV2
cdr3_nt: TGTGCCAGCAGCACCAGACAGGTCCAAGGCTACACCTTC
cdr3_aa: CASSTRQVQGYTF

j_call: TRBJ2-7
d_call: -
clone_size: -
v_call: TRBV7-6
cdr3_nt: TGTGCCAGCAGCCAATTTCTGGGGCAGACCTACGAGCAGTACTTC
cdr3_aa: CASSQFLGQTYEQYF

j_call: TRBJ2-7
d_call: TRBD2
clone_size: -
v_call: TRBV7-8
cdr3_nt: TGTGCCAGCAGCGTGGGACTAACTTCCTCCTACGAGCAGTACTTC
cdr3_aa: CASSVGLTSSYEQYF

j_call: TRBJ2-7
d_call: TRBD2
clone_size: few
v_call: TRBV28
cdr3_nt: TGTGCCAGCAGTCCGTCAGCGGGATACGAGCAGTACTTC
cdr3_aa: CASSPSAGYEQYF

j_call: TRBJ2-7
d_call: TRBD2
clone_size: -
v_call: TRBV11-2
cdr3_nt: TGTGCCAGCAGCAGCTTTCGGGGGGGCCTAAGGAACGAGCAGTACTTC
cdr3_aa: CASSSFRGGLRNEQYF

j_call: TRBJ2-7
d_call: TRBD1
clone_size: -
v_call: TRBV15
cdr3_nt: TGTGCCACCAGCGGCCGGGACAGATACGAGCAGTACTTC
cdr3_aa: CATSGRDRYEQYF

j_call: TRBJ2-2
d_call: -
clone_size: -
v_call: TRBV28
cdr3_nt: TGTGCCAGCAGTTTGGGCGTGGGGACTAACACCGGGGAGCTGTTTTTT
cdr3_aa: CASSLGVGTNTGELFF

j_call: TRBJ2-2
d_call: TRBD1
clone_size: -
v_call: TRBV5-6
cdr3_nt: TGTGCCAGCAGCCTTGGACAGGGGGCCAGCGGGGAGCTGTTTTTT
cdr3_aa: CASSLGQGASGELFF

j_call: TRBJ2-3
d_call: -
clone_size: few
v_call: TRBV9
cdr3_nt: TGTGCCAGCAGCCCTACACTATCTCCAGCACCCACAGATACGCAGTATTTT
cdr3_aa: CASSPTLSPAPTDTQYF

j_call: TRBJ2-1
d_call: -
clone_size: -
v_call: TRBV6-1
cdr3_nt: TGTGCCAGCTGTACGAGTCCGGCGGGGCGCTATGAGCAGTTCTTC
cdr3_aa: CASCTSPAGRYEQFF

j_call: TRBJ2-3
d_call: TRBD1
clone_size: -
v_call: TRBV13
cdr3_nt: TGTGCCAGCAGTCTCGACAGGGGTAGCACAGATACGCAGTATTTT
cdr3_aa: CASSLDRGSTDTQYF

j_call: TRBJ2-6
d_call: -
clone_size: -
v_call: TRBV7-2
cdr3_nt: TGTGCCAGCAGCCCATCGGGGGTACCTGGGGCCAACGTCCTGACTTTC
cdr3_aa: CASSPSGVPGANVLTF

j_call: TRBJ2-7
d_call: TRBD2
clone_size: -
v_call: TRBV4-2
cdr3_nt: TGTGCCAGCAGCCTTAGCGGGGGACACATCTACGAGCAGTACTTC
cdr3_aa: CASSLSGGHIYEQYF

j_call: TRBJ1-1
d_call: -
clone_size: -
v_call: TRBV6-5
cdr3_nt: TGTGCCAGCAGTTACTCGAGGTACAGAAAGAACACTGAAGCTTTCTTT
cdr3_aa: CASSYSRYRKNTEAFF

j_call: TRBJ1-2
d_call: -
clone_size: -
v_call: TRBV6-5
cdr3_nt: TGTGCCAGCAGTTCCCAGACGGCTAACTATGGCTACACCTTC
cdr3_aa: CASSSQTANYGYTF

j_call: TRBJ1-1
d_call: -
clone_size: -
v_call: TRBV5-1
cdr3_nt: TGCGCCAGCAGCCGTGGACAGCTGAACACTGAAGCTTTCTTT
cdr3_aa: CASSRGQLNTEAFF

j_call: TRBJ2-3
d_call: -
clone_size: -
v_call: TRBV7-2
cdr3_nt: TGTGCCAGCAGCTTAGACAGCCCCGATACGCAGTATTTT
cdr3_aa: CASSLDSPDTQYF

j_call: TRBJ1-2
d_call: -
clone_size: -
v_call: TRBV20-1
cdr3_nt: TGCAGTGCTAGAGATTTTCGTGGCTACACCTTC
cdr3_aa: CSARDFRGYTF

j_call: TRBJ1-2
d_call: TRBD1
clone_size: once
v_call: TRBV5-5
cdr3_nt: TGTGCCAGCAGCTTGGCTGCCAGGGGGCATGGCTACACCTTC
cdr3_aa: CASSLAARGHGYTF

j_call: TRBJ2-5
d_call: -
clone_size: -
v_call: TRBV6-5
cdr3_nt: TGTGCCAGCAGTTACTCGAGCGGCTCAGAGACCCAGTACTTC
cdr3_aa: CASSYSSGSETQYF

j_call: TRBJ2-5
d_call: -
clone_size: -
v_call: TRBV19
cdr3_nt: TGTGCCAGTAGTATCAGGGGTTGGCTCCAAGAGACCCAGTACTTC
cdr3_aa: CASSIRGWLQETQYF

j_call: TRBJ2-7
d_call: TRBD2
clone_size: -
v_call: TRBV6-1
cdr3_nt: TGTGCCAGCAGTCAAGGACTAGCGGGTTCCTACGAGCAGTACTTC
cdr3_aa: CASSQGLAGSYEQYF

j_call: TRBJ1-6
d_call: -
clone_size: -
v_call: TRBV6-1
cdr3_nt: TGTGCCAGCAGGAGGCTGAGCTCCTATAATTCACCCCTCCACTTT
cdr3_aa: CASRRLSSYNSPLHF

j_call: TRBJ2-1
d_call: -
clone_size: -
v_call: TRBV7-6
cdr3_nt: TGTGCCAGCAGCTTAGTCAGTCAGGGCTCCTACAATGAGCAGTTCTTC
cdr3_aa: CASSLVSQGSYNEQFF

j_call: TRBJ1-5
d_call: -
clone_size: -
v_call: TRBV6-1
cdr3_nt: TGTGCCAGCAGTGACCACAGGGTACGGCAGCCCCAGCATTTT
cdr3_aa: CASSDHRVRQPQHF

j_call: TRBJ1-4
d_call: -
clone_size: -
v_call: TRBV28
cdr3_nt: TGTGCCAGCCAGGGACCCTATAATGAAAAACTGTTTTTT
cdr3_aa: CASQGPYNEKLFF

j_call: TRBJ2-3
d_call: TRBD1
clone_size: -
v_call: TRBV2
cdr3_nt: TGTGCCAGCAGTCCTATCAGGGGGAGCACAGATACGCAGTATTTT
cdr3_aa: CASSPIRGSTDTQYF

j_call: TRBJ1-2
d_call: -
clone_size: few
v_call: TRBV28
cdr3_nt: TGTGCCAGCAGTTTGATTGAGGGTTATGGCTACACCTTC
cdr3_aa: CASSLIEGYGYTF

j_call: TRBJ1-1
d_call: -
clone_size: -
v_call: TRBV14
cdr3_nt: TGTGCCAGCAGCCAAGCGGACAGTTACACTGAAGCTTTCTTT
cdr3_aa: CASSQADSYTEAFF

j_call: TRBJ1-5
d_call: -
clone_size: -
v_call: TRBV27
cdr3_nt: TGTGCCAGCAGTTTTTTGGGGGCGGGTCAGCCCCAGCATTTT
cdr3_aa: CASSFLGAGQPQHF

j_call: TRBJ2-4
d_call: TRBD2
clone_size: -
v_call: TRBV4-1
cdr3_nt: TGCGCCAGCAGCCACGGACTAGCGGGGGTCGTGGCCAAAAACATTCAGTACTTC
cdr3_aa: CASSHGLAGVVAKNIQYF

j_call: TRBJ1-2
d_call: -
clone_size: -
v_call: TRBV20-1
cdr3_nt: TGCAGTGCTGGAGACAACGGCTACACCTTC
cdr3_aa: CSAGDNGYTF

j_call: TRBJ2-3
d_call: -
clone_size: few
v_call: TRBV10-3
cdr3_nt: TGTGCCATCAGTGAGTCGGGGGCCAGCACAGATACGCAGTATTTT
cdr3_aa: CAISESGASTDTQYF

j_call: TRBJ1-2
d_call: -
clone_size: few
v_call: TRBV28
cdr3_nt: TGTGCCAGCAGGCCTCAGGGAATTGTAGGCTACACCTTC
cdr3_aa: CASRPQGIVGYTF

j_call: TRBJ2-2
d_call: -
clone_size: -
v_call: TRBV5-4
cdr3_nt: TGTGCCAGCAGCGCCCGGTCGGGGTGGAGCACCGGGGAGCTGTTTTTT
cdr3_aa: CASSARSGWSTGELFF

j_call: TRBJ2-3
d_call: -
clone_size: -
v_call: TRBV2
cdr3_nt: TGTGCCAGCAGTGTTGACTCAAAATACACAGATACGCAGTATTTT
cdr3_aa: CASSVDSKYTDTQYF

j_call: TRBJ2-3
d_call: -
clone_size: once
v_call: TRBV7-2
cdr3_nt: TGTGCCAGCAGCTTAGCGGTCCTGGGCACAGATACGCAGTATTTT
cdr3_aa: CASSLAVLGTDTQYF

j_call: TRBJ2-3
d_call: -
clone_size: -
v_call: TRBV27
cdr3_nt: TGTGCCAGCAATAAGGTCCTTGCACTGAAAAGGACAGATACGCAGTATTTT
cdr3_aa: CASNKVLALKRTDTQYF